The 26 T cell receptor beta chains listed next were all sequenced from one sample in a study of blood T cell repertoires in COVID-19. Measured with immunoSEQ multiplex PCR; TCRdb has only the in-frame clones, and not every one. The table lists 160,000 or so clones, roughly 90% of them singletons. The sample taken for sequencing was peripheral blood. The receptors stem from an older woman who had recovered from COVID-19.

CDR3 loop: CASSFRDRGSGNTIYF. In DNA, the CDR3 is TGTGCCAGCAGCTTCCGGGACAGGGGCTCCGGAAACACCATATATTTT. The V call is TRBV5-4, the J call TRBJ1-3; 10 bases agree with TRBD1. This CDR3 is 16 amino acids long. Germline-derived CDR1 and CDR2 are SGHNT and YYREEE (reference sequence). V shed 2 bases and J 4 bases; nucleotides not matched to a gene: 6.

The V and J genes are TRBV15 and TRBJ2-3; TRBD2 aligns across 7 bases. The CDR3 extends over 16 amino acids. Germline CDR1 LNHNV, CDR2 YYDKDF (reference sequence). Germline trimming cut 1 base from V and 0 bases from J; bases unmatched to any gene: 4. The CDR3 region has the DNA TGTGCCACCAGCAGAGGGGGGGGTAGGAGCACAGATACGCAGTATTTT. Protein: CATSRGGGRSTDTQYF. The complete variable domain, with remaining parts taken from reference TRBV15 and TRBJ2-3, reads DAMVIQNPRYQVTQFGKPVTLSCSQTLNHNVMYWYQQKSSQAPKLLFHYYDKDFNNEADTPDNFQSRRPNTSFCFLDIRSPGLGDTAMYLCATSRGGGRSTDTQYFGPGTRLTVL.

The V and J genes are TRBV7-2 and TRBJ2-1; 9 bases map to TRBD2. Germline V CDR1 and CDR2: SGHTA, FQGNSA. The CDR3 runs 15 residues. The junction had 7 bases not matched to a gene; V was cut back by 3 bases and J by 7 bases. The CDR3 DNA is TGTGCCAGCAGCTTTTCCGGGACTAGCATAAATGAGCAGTTCTTC. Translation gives CASSFSGTSINEQFF.

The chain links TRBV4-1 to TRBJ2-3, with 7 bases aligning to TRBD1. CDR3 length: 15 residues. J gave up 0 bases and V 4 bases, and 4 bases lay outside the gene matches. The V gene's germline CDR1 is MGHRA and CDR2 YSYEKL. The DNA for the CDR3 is TGCGCCAGCAGCCCACAGGGGATTAGCACAGATACGCAGTATTTT. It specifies CASSPQGISTDTQYF.

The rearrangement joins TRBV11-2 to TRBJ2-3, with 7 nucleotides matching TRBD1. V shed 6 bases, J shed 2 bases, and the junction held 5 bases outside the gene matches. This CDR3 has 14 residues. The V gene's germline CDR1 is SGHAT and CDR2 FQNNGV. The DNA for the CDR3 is TGTGCCAGCAGACGAGGACAGGACACAGATACGCAGTATTTT. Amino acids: CASRRGQDTDTQYF.

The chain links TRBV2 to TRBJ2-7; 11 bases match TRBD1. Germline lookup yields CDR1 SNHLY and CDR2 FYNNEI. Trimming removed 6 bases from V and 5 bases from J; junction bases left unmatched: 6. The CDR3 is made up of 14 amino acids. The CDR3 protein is CASSADRGLNEQYF. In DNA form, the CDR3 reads TGTGCCAGCAGCGCGGACAGGGGGCTTAACGAGCAGTACTTC.

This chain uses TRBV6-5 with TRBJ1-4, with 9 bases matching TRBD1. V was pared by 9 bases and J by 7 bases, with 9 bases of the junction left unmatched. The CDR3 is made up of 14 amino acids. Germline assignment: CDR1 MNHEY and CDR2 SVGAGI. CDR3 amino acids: CASRVGQGREKLFF. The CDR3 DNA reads TGTGCCAGTAGGGTGGGACAGGGACGTGAAAAACTGTTTTTT.

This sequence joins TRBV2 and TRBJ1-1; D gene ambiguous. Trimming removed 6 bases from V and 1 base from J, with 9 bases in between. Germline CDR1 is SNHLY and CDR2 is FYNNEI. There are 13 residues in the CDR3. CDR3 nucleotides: TGTGCCAGCAGCGGGGAAGCGAACACTGAAGCTTTCTTT. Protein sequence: CASSGEANTEAFF.

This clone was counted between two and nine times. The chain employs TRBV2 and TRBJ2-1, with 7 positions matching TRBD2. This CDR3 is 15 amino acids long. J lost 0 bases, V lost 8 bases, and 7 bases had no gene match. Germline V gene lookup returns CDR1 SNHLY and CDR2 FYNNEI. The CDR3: CASQLRGDSYNEQFF. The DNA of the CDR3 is TGTGCCAGCCAACTCCGGGGGGACTCCTACAATGAGCAGTTCTTC.

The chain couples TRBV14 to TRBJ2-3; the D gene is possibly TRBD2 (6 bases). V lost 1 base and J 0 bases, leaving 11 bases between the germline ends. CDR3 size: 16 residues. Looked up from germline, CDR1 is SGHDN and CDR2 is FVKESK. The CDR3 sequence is CASSQGPGTSTDTQYF. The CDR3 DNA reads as TGTGCCAGCAGCCAAGGTCCGGGGACTAGCACAGATACGCAGTATTTT.

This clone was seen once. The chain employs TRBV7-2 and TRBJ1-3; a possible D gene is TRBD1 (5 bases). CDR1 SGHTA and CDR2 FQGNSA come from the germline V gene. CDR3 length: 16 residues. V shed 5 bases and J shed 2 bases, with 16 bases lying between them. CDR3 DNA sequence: TGTGCCAGCAGCCATACTGGCTCAGGGCCTGGAAACACCATATATTTT. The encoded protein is CASSHTGSGPGNTIYF.

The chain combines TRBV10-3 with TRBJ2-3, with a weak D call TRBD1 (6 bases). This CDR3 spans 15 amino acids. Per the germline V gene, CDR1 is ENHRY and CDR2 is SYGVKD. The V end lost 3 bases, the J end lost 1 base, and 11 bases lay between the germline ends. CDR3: CAISDPGQRTDTQYF. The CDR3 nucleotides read TGTGCCATCAGTGACCCGGGACAACGCACAGATACGCAGTATTTT.

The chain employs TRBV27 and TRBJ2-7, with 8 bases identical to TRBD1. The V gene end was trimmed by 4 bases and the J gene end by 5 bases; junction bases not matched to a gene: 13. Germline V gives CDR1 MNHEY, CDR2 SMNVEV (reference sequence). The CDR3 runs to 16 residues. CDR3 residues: CASSSYAADRVHEQYF. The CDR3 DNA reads TGTGCCAGCAGTTCCTACGCCGCGGACAGGGTCCACGAGCAGTACTTC.

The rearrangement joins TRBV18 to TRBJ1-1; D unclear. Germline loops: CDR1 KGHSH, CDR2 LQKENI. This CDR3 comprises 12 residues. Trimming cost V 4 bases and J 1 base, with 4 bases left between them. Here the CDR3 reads CASSRQNTEAFF. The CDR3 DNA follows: TGTGCCAGCTCACGTCAGAACACTGAAGCTTTCTTT.

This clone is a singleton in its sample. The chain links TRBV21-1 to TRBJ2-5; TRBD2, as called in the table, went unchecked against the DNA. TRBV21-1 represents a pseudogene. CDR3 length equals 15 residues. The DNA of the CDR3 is TGTGCCAGCAGCAAAGAACTAGGCAGGAGCGAGACCCAGTACTTC. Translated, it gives CASSKELGRSETQYF.

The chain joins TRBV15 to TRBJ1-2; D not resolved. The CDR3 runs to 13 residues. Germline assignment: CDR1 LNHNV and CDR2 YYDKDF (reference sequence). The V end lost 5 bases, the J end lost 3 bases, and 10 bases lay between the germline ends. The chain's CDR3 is CATSGEVYYGYTF. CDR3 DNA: TGTGCCACCAGCGGGGAGGTTTACTATGGCTACACCTTC.

This CDR3 is CASSFPGQTAFF. In DNA form, the CDR3 reads TGTGCCAGCAGTTTCCCGGGACAGACCGCTTTCTTT. The chain employs TRBV28 and TRBJ1-1; 7 bases match TRBD1. CDR1 is MDHEN, CDR2 SYDVKM, per germline. Unmatched junction bases numbered 6, after V lost 3 bases and J lost 11 bases. The CDR3 has 12 residues. Filled out from reference TRBV28 and TRBJ1-1, the complete variable domain reads DVKVTQSSRYLVKRTGEKVFLECVQDMDHENMFWYRQDPGLGLRLIYFSYDVKMKEKGDIPEGYSVSREKKERFSLILESASTNQTSMYLCASSFPGQTAFFGQGTRLTVV.

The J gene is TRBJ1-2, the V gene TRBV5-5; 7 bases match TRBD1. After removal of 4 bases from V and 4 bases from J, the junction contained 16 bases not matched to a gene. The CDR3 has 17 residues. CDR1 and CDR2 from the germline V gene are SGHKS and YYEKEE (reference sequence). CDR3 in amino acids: CASSVGTVPLDAYGYTF. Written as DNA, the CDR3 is TGTGCCAGCAGCGTGGGGACAGTTCCCTTAGACGCCTATGGCTACACCTTC. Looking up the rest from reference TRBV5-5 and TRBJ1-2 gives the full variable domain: DAGVTQSPTHLIKTRGQQVTLRCSPISGHKSVSWYQQVLGQGPQFIFQYYEKEERGRGNFPDRFSARQFPNYSSELNVNALLLGDSALYLCASSVGTVPLDAYGYTFGSGTRLTVV.

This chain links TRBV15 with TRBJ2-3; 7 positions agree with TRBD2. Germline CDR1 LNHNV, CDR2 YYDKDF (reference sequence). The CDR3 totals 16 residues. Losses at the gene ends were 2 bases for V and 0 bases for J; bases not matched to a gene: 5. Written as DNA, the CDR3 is TGTGCCACCAGCAGATCGCGGGGGACTAGCACAGATACGCAGTATTTT. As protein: CATSRSRGTSTDTQYF.

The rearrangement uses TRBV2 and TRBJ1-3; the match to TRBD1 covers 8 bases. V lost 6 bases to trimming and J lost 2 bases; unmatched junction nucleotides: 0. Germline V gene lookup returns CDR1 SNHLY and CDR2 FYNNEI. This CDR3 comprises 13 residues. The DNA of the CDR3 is TGTGCCAGCAGACAGGGGGCTGGAAACACCATATATTTT. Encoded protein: CASRQGAGNTIYF.

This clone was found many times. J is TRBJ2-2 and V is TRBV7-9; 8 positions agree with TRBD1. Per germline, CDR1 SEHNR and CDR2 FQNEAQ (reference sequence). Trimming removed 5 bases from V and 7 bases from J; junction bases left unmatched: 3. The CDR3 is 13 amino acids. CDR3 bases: TGTGCCAGCAGCGTAACAGGGGGCGGGGAGCTGTTTTTT. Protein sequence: CASSVTGGGELFF.

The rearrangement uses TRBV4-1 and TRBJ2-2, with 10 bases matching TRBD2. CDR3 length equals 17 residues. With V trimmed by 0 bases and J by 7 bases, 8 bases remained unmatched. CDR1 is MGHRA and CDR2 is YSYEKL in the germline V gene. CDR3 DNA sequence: TGCGCCAGCAGCCAAGATAGCGGGGGGCCCCACGGCGGGGAGCTGTTTTTT. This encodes CASSQDSGGPHGGELFF.

The CDR3 bases are TGCGCCAGCAGCTTGGGTGACTCCGAATACAATGAGCAGTTCTTC. It codes for CASSLGDSEYNEQFF. The chain has TRBV5-1 and TRBJ2-1; D is unclear. The germline gives CDR1 SGHRS, CDR2 YFSETQ. The V gene lost 0 bases and the J gene lost 4 bases, with 11 bases spanning the gap. This CDR3 contains 15 residues.

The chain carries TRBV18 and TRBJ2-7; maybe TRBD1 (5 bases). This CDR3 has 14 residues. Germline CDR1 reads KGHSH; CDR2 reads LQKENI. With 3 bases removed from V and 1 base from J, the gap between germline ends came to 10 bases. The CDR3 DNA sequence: TGTGCCAGCTCACCCAGGGAAGGTTCCTACGAGCAGTACTTC. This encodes CASSPREGSYEQYF.

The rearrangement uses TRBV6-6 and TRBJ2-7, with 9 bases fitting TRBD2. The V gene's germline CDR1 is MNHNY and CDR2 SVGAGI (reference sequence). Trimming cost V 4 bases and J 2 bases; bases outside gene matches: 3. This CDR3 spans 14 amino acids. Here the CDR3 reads CASSFSGGAYEQYF. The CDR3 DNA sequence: TGTGCCAGCAGTTTTAGCGGGGGAGCCTACGAGCAGTACTTC.

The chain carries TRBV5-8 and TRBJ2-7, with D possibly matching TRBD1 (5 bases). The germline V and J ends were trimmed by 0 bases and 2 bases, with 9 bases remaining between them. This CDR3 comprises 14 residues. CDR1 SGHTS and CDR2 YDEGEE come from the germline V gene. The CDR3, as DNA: TGTGCCAGCAGCTTGGCTATGACAGCCTACGAGCAGTACTTC. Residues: CASSLAMTAYEQYF. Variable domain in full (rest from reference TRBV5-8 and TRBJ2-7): EAGVTQSPTHLIKTRGQQATLRCSPISGHTSVYWYQQALGLGLQFLLWYDEGEERNRGNFPPRFSGRQFPNYSSELNVNALELEDSALYLCASSLAMTAYEQYFGPGTRLTVT.